This section outlines one T cell receptor beta chain sequence together with its context. The antigen is undetermined. The sample originates from a study of cytomegalovirus exposure and HLA in healthy donors. Study overall: Genotyping showed around 80% of 350 to 400 donors falling in the Caucasian-associated ancestry cluster.

General study findings and limits: According to an earlier analysis, most TCR beta V segments yielded productive rearrangements about 90% or about 30% of the time.

The CDR3 contains 20 residues. PCR amplification relied on 60 Vbeta primers (plus 13 Jbeta primers). Generated by immunoSEQ multiplex PCR, the TCRdb table keeps only in-frame clones and is missing some. The sample records some 200,000 clones, 60% to 80% being singletons. The sequenced material came from PBMCs. The source of this sequence is a man between 40 and 49 years old in good health and CMV-seronegative. This chain joins TRBV21-1 and TRBJ2-6; the table gives TRBD2 as D, unverified against the DNA. TRBV21-1 is reported as a pseudogene. The CDR3 nucleotides read TGTGCCAGCAGCCAGCTGGGAGGACTCCCGAGCTCGCCTGGGGCCAACGTCCTGACTTTC. This sequence encodes CASSQLGGLPSSPGANVLTF.